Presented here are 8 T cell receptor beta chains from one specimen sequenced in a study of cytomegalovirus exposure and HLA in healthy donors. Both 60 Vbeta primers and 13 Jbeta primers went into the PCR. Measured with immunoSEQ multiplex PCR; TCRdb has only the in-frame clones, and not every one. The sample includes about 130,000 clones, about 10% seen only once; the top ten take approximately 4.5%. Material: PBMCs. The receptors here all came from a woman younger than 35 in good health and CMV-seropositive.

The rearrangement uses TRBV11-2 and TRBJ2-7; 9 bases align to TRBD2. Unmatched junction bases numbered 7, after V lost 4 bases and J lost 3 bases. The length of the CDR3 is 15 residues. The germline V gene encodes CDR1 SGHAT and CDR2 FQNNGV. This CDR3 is CASSSQASGIYEQYF. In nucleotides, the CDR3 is TGTGCCAGCAGCTCCCAAGCTAGCGGGATCTACGAGCAGTACTTC. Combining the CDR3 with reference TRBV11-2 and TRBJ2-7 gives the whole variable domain EAGVAQSPRYKIIEKRQSVAFWCNPISGHATLYWYQQILGQGPKLLIQFQNNGVVDDSQLPKDRFSAERLKGVDSTLKIQPAKLEDSAVYLCASSSQASGIYEQYFGPGTRLTVT.

The CDR3 sequence: CATSLRTFTEAFF. Here the CDR3 DNA reads TGTGCCACCAGCTTAAGGACTTTCACTGAAGCTTTCTTT. This rearrangement joins TRBV15 to TRBJ1-1; D remains unclear. CDR1 and CDR2 from the germline V gene are LNHNV and YYDKDF (reference sequence). Trimming cost V 5 bases and J 4 bases, with 11 bases left between them. The CDR3 runs 13 residues. The whole variable domain, filled in from reference TRBV15 and TRBJ1-1, reads DAMVIQNPRYQVTQFGKPVTLSCSQTLNHNVMYWYQQKSSQAPKLLFHYYDKDFNNEADTPDNFQSRRPNTSFCFLDIRSPGLGDTAMYLCATSLRTFTEAFFGQGTRLTVV.

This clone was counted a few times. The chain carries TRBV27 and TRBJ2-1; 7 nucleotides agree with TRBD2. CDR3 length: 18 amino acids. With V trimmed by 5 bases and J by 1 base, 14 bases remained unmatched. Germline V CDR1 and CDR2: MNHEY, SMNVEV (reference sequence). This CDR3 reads CASSSWGAGAGSYNEQFF. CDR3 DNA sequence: TGTGCCAGCAGTAGCTGGGGCGCGGGAGCGGGGTCCTACAATGAGCAGTTCTTC.

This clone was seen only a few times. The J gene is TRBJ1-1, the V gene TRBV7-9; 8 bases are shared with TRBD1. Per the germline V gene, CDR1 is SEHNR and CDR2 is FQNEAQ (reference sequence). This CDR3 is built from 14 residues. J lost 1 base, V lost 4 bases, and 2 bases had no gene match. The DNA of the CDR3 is TGTGCCAGCAGCTCTGGACAGGGGAACACTGAAGCTTTCTTT. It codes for CASSSGQGNTEAFF.

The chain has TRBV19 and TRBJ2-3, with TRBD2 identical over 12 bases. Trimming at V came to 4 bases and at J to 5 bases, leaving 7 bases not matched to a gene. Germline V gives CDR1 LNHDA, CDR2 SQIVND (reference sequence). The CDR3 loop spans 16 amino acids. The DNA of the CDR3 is TGTGCCAGTAGTAGGGCTAGCGGGAGGGCCGAAGATACGCAGTATTTT. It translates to CASSRASGRAEDTQYF.

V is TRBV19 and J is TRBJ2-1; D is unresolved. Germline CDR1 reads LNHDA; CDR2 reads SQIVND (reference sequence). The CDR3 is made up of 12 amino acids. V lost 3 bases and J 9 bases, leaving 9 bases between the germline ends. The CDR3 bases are TGTGCCAGTAGTATGACTTTCGTTGAGCAGTTCTTC. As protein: CASSMTFVEQFF.

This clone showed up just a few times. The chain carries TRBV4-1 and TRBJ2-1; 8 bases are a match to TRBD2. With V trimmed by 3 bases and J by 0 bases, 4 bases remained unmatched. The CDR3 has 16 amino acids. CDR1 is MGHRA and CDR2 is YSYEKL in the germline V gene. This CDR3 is CASSHPRGGSYNEQFF. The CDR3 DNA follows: TGCGCCAGCAGCCACCCCCGGGGGGGCTCCTACAATGAGCAGTTCTTC.

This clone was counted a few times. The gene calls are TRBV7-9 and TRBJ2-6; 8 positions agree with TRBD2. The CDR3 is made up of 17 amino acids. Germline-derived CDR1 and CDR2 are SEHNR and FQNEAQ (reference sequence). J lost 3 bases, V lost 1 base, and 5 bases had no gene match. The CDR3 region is CASSLGAGEGGANVLTF. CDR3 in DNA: TGTGCCAGCAGCTTAGGAGCGGGAGAGGGTGGGGCCAACGTCCTGACTTTC.